Listed below are T cell receptor beta chains from one sample, sequenced in a study of identical twins. From the 5' RACE reads, TCRdb called clonotypes with MiXCR, one entry per CDR3 protein. This table holds fewer than 650,000 distinct CDR3 sequences, just over 7% found once. These data are also associated with another study on yellow fever vaccine responses in identical twins.

The sequencing sample was made of PBMCs. The source is a woman younger than 35 in good health. Each CDR3 is given with its conserved first and last residue. The D gene is left open where the match is weak. The size field is filled for only some rows; it gives once, few, many or a size class.

>TRBV2|TRBD1|TRBJ2-7|-
TGTGCCAGCAGTGCAGGGACAGGGGGTCAATACGAGCAGTACTTC
CASSAGTGGQYEQYF
>TRBV11-1|TRBD2|TRBJ2-1|-
TGTGCCAGCAGCACATGGACTAGCGGGAGGGCATACAATGAGCAGTTCTTC
CASSTWTSGRAYNEQFF
>TRBV14|-|TRBJ1-1|many
TGTGCCAGCAGCTATGAGGGGGGTTATGGTGAAGCTTTCTTT
CASSYEGGYGEAFF
>TRBV4-1|-|TRBJ2-3|few
TGCGCCAGCAGCCCGGACCTAGCGCGAAAAAGAACAGATACGCAGTATTTT
CASSPDLARKRTDTQYF
>TRBV28|-|TRBJ2-5|few
TGTGCCAGCAGTTTCGCAGGGGGGTTTCAAGAGACCCAGTACTTC
CASSFAGGFQETQYF
>TRBV5-1|-|TRBJ2-3|-
TGCGCCAGCAGCTTGCTTAGCGTGAGTAGAACAGATACGCAGTATTTT
CASSLLSVSRTDTQYF
>TRBV12-3/TRBV12-4|TRBD2|TRBJ2-3|many
TGTGCCAGCAGTCCGAGCGGGAGGCCCACAGATACGCAGTATTTT
CASSPSGRPTDTQYF
>TRBV28|TRBD2|TRBJ2-5|-
TGTGCCAGCAGTGTCCCTAGCGGGGGGGCGGAGACCCAGTACTTC
CASSVPSGGAETQYF
>TRBV2|TRBD2|TRBJ2-7|few
TGTGCCTTGGGGCTAGCGGGAGTTATGGGGTACGAGCAGTACTTC
CALGLAGVMGYEQYF
>TRBV4-1|-|TRBJ1-6|-
TGCGCCAGCAGCCGGGTCCCTAATTCACCCCTCCACTTT
CASSRVPNSPLHF
>TRBV29-1|-|TRBJ1-3|few
TGCAGCGTTGAACCCAGAGACCACTCCACCATATATTTT
CSVEPRDHSTIYF
>TRBV6-1|TRBD1|TRBJ1-2|many
TGTGCCAGCGAGGGACAGGGGCTCCTGAACTATGGCTACACCTTC
CASEGQGLLNYGYTF
>TRBV7-3|TRBD2|TRBJ2-1|many
TGTGCCAGCAGCTTAGTAGCTAGCGGGACGAATGAGCAGTTCTTC
CASSLVASGTNEQFF